This passage covers 13 T cell receptor beta chains from one sample sequenced in a study of metastatic and nonmetastatic thyroid tumors. TCRdb re-called the PCR reads through MiXCR. This table has 30,000 to 35,000 clones, 20% to 25% appearing once. Thyroid surgery took place with no prior treatment in any patient. The sample was tumor tissue. Receptors were obtained from a male donor with papillary thyroid cancer or a benign thyroid nodule (not recorded which). Some clones in this sample may be carry-over from other donors' samples.

The V and J genes are TRBV7-9 and TRBJ1-2; 11 nucleotides align to TRBD1. Per the germline V gene, CDR1 is SEHNR and CDR2 is FQNEAQ (reference sequence). The length of the CDR3 is 14 residues. The J segment lost 4 bases and the V segment lost 5 bases, leaving 3 bases of the junction unmatched. In nucleotides, the CDR3 is TGTGCCAGCAGCATGGGACAGGGGGTCTATGGCTACACCTTC. It translates to CASSMGQGVYGYTF.

This clone was detected ten times or more. The chain links TRBV4-1 to TRBJ2-5; 9 bases fit TRBD2. This CDR3 spans 15 amino acids. CDR1 and CDR2 from the germline V gene are MGHRA and YSYEKL. The V segment lost 3 bases and the J segment 4 bases; nucleotides outside the gene matches: 6. CDR3 DNA sequence: TGCGCCAGCAGCCAGAATAGCGGGAGTAGAGAGACCCAGTACTTC. Encoded protein: CASSQNSGSRETQYF.

This clone was seen more than once but under ten times. The gene calls are TRBV12-3 or TRBV12-4 and TRBJ1-1; possible D gene TRBD1, 6 bases. CDR3 length equals 14 residues. V was pared by 6 bases and J by 4 bases, with 15 bases between. The CDR3 nucleotides read TGTGCCAGCAGCTTCAATAAGGGGGTCACTGAAGCTTTCTTT. As protein: CASSFNKGVTEAFF.

This clone was found many times. The chain carries TRBV6-4 and TRBJ1-3; maybe TRBD1 (6 bases). The CDR3 is made up of 17 amino acids. V lost 8 bases and J 4 bases, leaving 24 bases between the germline ends. The germline V gene has CDR1 MRHNA and CDR2 SNTAGT. The CDR3 spells CASQKQGSVEQGNTIYF. CDR3 coding DNA: TGTGCCAGCCAAAAACAGGGATCAGTGGAACAAGGAAACACCATATATTTT.

With respect to this clone: Possible read error: a much larger clone is one base away. This CDR3 is also generated by other DNA sequences in the sample. This chain joins TRBV5-4 and TRBJ2-5, with 7 bases lining up with TRBD2. CDR1 and CDR2 from the germline V gene are SGHNT and YYREEE (reference sequence). The CDR3 extends over 15 amino acids. In nucleotides, the CDR3 is TGTGCTAGCAGCTTGGATGGTGGGAGGGGTGAGACCCAGTACTTC. Its protein product is CASSLDGGRGETQYF. Combining the CDR3 with reference TRBV5-4 and TRBJ2-5 gives the whole variable domain ETGVTQSPTHLIKTRGQQVTLRCSSQSGHNTVSWYQQALGQGPQFIFQYYREEENGRGNFPPRFSGLQFPNYSSELNVNALELDDSALYLCASSLDGGRGETQYFGPGTRLLVL.

In its sample, this clone was seen many times. This chain links TRBV20-1 with TRBJ2-5; tentatively, D is TRBD2 (5 bases). This CDR3 region has 13 residues. CDR1 is DFQATT, CDR2 SNEGSKA, per germline (reference sequence). Trimming stripped 4 bases from V and 7 bases from J, with 16 bases between. The CDR3 coding sequence is TGCAGTGCTATTTCAGGTCCGAGCGGGACCCAGTACTTC. Residues: CSAISGPSGTQYF.

This clone was detected ten times or more. The genes are TRBV29-1 and TRBJ1-2; the match to TRBD1 covers 9 bases. V shed 5 bases and J 8 bases; nucleotides not matched to a gene: 3. This CDR3 spans 11 amino acids. Germline CDR1 and CDR2: SQVTM and ANQGSEA. CDR3 in amino acids: CSVRQGVGYTF. CDR3 sequence (DNA): TGCAGCGTTCGACAGGGGGTAGGCTACACCTTC.

Ten or more counts support this clone. CDR3 sequence (DNA): TGCAGTGCTAGAGTAAGCGGGGGCACCTACAATGAGCAGTTCTTC. This translates into CSARVSGGTYNEQFF. The rearrangement uses TRBV20-1 and TRBJ2-1; TRBD2 aligns across 8 bases. The V and J ends lost 1 base and 2 bases, in that order; junction bases with no gene match: 4. The CDR3 runs to 15 residues. Germline CDR1 and CDR2: DFQATT and SNEGSKA (reference sequence).

The genes are TRBV20-1 and TRBJ2-3; D remains ambiguous. CDR1 is DFQATT, CDR2 SNEGSKA, per germline (reference sequence). This CDR3 comprises 15 residues. Deletions cut 7 bases from V and 4 bases from J, with 21 bases between. CDR3 amino acids: CSGIADLESPDTQYF. Here the CDR3 DNA reads TGCAGTGGAATAGCAGATCTGGAGTCTCCAGATACGCAGTATTTT.

This clone was observed a few times. The V call is TRBV19, the J call TRBJ2-3; 7 nucleotides agree with TRBD1. Germline CDR1 reads LNHDA; CDR2 reads SQIVND (reference sequence). V trimming: 11 bases; J trimming: 5 bases; junction bases outside the gene matches: 4. CDR3 length: 11 amino acids. CDR3: CARAGGDTQYF. The CDR3 DNA reads as TGTGCCCGGGCAGGGGGAGATACGCAGTATTTT.

This clone is labeled medium-sized. This chain connects TRBV20-1 to TRBJ2-7, with D possibly being TRBD1 (5 bases). The germline CDR1 and CDR2 sequences are DFQATT and SNEGSKA (reference sequence). The CDR3 is made up of 13 amino acids. Between the trimmed V and J ends, which lost 3 bases and 2 bases, there was a span of 11 bases. The CDR3 region has the DNA TGCAGTGCTAGGGGAAGGGGAACCTACGAGCAGTACTTC. Its translation: CSARGRGTYEQYF.

This clone was detected many times. The chain carries TRBV30 and TRBJ2-1; 12 bases are shared with TRBD2. The germline CDR1 and CDR2 sequences are GTSNPN and SVGIG (reference sequence). The CDR3 spans 14 residues. With 5 bases clipped from V and 7 bases from J, the junction kept 6 bases outside the gene matches. The CDR3 spells CAWGTSGYLNEQFF. The CDR3 DNA sequence: TGTGCCTGGGGGACTAGCGGGTACTTGAATGAGCAGTTCTTC.

A remark on this clone: An end of the junction does not agree with germline; a read error may underlie this. The CDR3 nucleotides read TGTGCCAGCAGAAAACAGGGGGAAGGAGAGAACCAGTACTTC. Protein: CASRKQGEGENQYF. The chain joins TRBV6-2 or TRBV6-3 to TRBJ2-5; 8 nucleotides agree with TRBD1. Germline CDR1 MNHEY, CDR2 SVGEGT. This CDR3 has 14 amino acids.